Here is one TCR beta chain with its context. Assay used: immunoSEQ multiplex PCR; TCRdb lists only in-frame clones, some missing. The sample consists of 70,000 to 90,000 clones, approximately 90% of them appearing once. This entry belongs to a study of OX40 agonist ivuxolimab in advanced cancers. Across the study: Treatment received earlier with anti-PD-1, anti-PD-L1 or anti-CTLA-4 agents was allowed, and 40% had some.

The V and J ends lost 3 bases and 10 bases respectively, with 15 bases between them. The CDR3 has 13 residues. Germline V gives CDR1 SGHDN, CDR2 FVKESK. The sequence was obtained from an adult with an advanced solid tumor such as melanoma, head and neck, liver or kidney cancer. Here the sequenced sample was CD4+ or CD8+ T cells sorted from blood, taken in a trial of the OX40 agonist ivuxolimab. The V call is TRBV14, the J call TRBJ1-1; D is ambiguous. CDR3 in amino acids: CASSHGPLVGAFF. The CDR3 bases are TGTGCCAGCAGCCACGGACCCTTAGTCGGAGCTTTCTTT. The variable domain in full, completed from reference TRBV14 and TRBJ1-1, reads EAGVTQFPSHSVIEKGQTVTLRCDPISGHDNLYWYRRVMGKEIKFLLHFVKESKQDESGMPNNRFLAERTGGTYSTLKVQPAELEDSGVYFCASSHGPLVGAFFGQGTRLTVV.